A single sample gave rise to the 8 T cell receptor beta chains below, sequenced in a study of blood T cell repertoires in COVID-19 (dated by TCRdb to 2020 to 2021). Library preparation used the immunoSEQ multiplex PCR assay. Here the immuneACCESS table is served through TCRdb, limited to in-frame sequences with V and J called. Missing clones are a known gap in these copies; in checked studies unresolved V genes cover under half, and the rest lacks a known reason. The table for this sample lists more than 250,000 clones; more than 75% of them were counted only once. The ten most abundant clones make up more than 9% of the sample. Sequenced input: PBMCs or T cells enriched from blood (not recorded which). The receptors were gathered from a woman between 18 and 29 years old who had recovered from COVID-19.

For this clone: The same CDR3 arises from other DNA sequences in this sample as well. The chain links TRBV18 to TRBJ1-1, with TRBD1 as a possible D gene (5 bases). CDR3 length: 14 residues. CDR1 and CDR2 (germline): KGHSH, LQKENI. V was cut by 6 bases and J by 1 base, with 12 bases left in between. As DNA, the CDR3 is TGTGCCAGCTCTCCAGGGCAGGGGAACACTGAAGCTTTCTTT. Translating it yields CASSPGQGNTEAFF.

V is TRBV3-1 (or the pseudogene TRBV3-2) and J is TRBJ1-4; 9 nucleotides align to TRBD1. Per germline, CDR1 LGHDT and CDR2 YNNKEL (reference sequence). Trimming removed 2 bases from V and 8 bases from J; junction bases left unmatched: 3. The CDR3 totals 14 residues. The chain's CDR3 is CASSQSGQGEKLFF. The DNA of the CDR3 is TGTGCCAGCAGCCAAAGCGGACAGGGGGAAAAACTGTTTTTT.

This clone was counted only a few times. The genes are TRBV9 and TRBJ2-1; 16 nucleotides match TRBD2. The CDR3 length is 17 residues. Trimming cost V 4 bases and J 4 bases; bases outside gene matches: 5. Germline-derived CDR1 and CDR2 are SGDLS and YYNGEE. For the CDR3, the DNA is TGTGCCAGCAGCTTGGGACTAGCGGGAGGGCCGTACAATGAGCAGTTCTTC. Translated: CASSLGLAGGPYNEQFF.

CDR3 DNA sequence: TGTGCCATCAGTGAGTCGGGGACAGGGAGGTATGGCTACACCTTC. Its translation is CAISESGTGRYGYTF. The rearrangement links TRBV10-3 to TRBJ1-2; TRBD1 matches at 9 bases. The CDR3 is made up of 15 amino acids. V was clipped by 0 bases and J by 5 bases; unmatched bases: 4. The germline V gene has CDR1 ENHRY and CDR2 SYGVKD.

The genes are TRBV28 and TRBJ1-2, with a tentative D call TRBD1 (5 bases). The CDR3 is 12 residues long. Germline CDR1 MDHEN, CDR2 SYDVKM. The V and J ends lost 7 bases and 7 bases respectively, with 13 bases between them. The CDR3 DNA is TGTGCCAGCACCAGGGAGGTTCGTGGCTACACCTTC. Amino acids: CASTREVRGYTF.

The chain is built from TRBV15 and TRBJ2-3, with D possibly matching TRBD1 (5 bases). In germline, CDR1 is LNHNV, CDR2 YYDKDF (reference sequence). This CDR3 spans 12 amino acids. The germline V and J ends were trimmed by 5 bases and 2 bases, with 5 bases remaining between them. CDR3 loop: CATSGHTDTQYF. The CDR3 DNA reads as TGTGCCACCAGCGGACACACAGATACGCAGTATTTT. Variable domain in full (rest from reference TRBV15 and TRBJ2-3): DAMVIQNPRYQVTQFGKPVTLSCSQTLNHNVMYWYQQKSSQAPKLLFHYYDKDFNNEADTPDNFQSRRPNTSFCFLDIRSPGLGDTAMYLCATSGHTDTQYFGPGTRLTVL.

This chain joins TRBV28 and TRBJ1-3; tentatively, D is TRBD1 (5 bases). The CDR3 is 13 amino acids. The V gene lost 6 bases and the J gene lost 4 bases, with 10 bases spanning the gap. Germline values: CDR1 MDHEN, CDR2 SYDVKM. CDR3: CASREGPGNTIYF. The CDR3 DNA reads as TGTGCCAGCAGGGAGGGGCCAGGAAACACCATATATTTT.

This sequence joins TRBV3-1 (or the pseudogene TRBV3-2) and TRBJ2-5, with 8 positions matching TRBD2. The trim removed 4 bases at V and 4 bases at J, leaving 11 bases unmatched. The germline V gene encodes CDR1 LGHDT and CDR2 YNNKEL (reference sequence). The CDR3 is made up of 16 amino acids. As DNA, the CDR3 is TGTGCCAGCAGCCGTTGGCGGGGGGCCGACGTAGAGACCCAGTACTTC. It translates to CASSRWRGADVETQYF.